The 2 T cell receptor beta chains presented below share a single source sample, sequenced in a study of T-cell reconstitution after alpha-beta-depleted transplantation in children. Unique molecular identifiers were incorporated when the TCRbeta library was constructed. Each CDR3 protein gets one entry after TCRdb re-called the PCR reads with MiXCR. The sample consists of around 200,000 distinct CDR3 sequences, approximately 17% of them appearing once. This material consisted of PBMCs, mostly from graft donor cells, taken 360 days after TCRalphabeta/CD19-depleted stem cell transplant. Receptor source: a male patient between 2 and 15 years old who had a stem cell transplant for acute lymphoblastic leukemia, so the T cells may come from the graft donor.

The chain recombines TRBV6-1 with TRBJ2-1; D gene uncertain. The CDR3 has 14 residues. Deletions cut 8 bases from V and 8 bases from J, with 19 bases between. The V gene's germline CDR1 is MNHNS and CDR2 SASEGT. CDR3 nucleotides: TGTGCCAGCGAAGAGAAGAATGGCGTCCATGAGCAGTTCTTC. It is translated as CASEEKNGVHEQFF.

CDR3 in amino acids: CASSLRTAHNEQFF. The CDR3 region has the DNA TGCGCCAGCAGCTTACGGACAGCCCACAATGAGCAGTTCTTC. The chain carries TRBV5-1 and TRBJ2-1; D perhaps matches TRBD1 (6 bases). V was shortened by 2 bases and J by 5 bases, with 11 bases between the two germline ends. Germline loops: CDR1 SGHRS, CDR2 YFSETQ. This CDR3 spans 14 amino acids.